Below, 30 T cell receptor beta chains from the same sample are listed, as sequenced in a study of cytomegalovirus exposure and HLA in healthy donors. Both 60 Vbeta primers and 13 Jbeta primers went into the PCR. Assay: immunoSEQ multiplex PCR; the TCRdb copy retains only in-frame clones and omits some. Here the sample spans 200,000 to 250,000 clones, roughly 84% being singletons. The sample comprised PBMCs. These receptors originate from a human donor in good health.

This chain connects TRBV6-5 to TRBJ2-1, with D possibly being TRBD2 (5 bases). Germline CDR1 MNHEY, CDR2 SVGAGI. Trimming shortened V by 8 bases and J by 1 base, and 9 bases separated the two germline ends. The CDR3 extends over 13 amino acids. In DNA form, the CDR3 reads TGTGCCAGCTCGGGCGGGTCCTACAATGAGCAGTTCTTC. It translates to CASSGGSYNEQFF.

This clone was counted a single time. This rearrangement joins TRBV7-9 to TRBJ2-3, with 7 bases that match TRBD2. Per germline, CDR1 SEHNR and CDR2 FQNEAQ (reference sequence). With V trimmed by 3 bases and J by 3 bases, 6 bases remained unmatched. CDR3 length: 15 amino acids. The CDR3 nucleotides are TGTGCCAGCAGCTTCGGGGGAGGGGCGACAGATACGCAGTATTTT. As protein: CASSFGGGATDTQYF.

A single count supports this clone. The chain combines TRBV5-1 with TRBJ2-7; 10 nucleotides align to TRBD2. Germline CDR1 and CDR2: SGHRS and YFSETQ. CDR3 length: 13 amino acids. V shed 8 bases and J 0 bases; nucleotides not matched to a gene: 2. CDR3 DNA: TGCGCCAGTCGGACTAGCGGCTCCTACGAGCAGTACTTC. Protein product: CASRTSGSYEQYF.

V usage is TRBV7-2 and J usage is TRBJ1-5; D might be TRBD1 (5 bases). This CDR3 spans 15 amino acids. V dropped 1 base and J dropped 6 bases, with 13 bases sitting between them. Germline V lookup: CDR1 SGHTA, CDR2 FQGNSA. CDR3 DNA: TGTGCCAGCAGCTTAGAGGGGCCAGGGCGTCAGCCCCAGCATTTT. This codes for CASSLEGPGRQPQHF.

The chain uses TRBV27 and TRBJ1-1; weak D call: TRBD1 (5 bases). The V and J ends lost 6 bases and 0 bases respectively, with 8 bases between them. CDR3 size: 13 residues. The germline gives CDR1 MNHEY, CDR2 SMNVEV (reference sequence). CDR3 in DNA: TGTGCCAGCAGCTGGGGCCTGAACACTGAAGCTTTCTTT. This sequence encodes CASSWGLNTEAFF.

V and J are TRBV14 and TRBJ2-2; no clear D. Germline CDR1 SGHDN, CDR2 FVKESK. V dropped 4 bases and J dropped 4 bases, with 4 bases sitting between them. The CDR3 length is 12 residues. In nucleotides, the CDR3 is TGTGCCAGCAGCCGAGTCACCGGGGAGCTGTTTTTT. Translated, it gives CASSRVTGELFF.

Comment on this clone: Germline is not matched at one junction end, which may reflect a read error. The rearrangement uses TRBV7-9 and TRBJ2-3; 7 bases line up with TRBD2. CDR1 SEHNR and CDR2 FQNEAQ come from the germline V gene (reference sequence). There are 16 residues in the CDR3. This CDR3 is CSSSFGTTQGTDTQYF. CDR3 bases: TGTTCCAGCAGCTTTGGGACTACCCAGGGCACAGATACGCAGTATTTT.

The genes are TRBV4-2 and TRBJ1-2, with unresolved D. Germline CDR1 is LGHNA and CDR2 is YNFKEQ. The CDR3 is made up of 15 amino acids. V gave up 4 bases and J gave up 6 bases, with 18 bases separating them. The CDR3 DNA is TGTGCCAGCAGCCCGCCTGGGAGGGCCAGTCATGGCTACACCTTC. Its translation is CASSPPGRASHGYTF.

The rearrangement joins TRBV5-4 to TRBJ2-7; TRBD1 matches 10 bases. This CDR3 comprises 15 residues. Per germline, CDR1 SGHNT and CDR2 YYREEE (reference sequence). Trimming at V came to 5 bases and at J to 5 bases, leaving 10 bases not matched to a gene. The CDR3 sequence: CASRPGTGASDEQYF. CDR3 coding DNA: TGTGCCAGCAGACCCGGGACAGGGGCGTCGGACGAGCAGTACTTC.

This sequence joins TRBV7-6 and TRBJ1-4; D remains unclear. Per germline, CDR1 SGHVS and CDR2 FNYEAQ. V was clipped by 2 bases and J by 0 bases, with 10 bases between them. This CDR3 region has 16 residues. The CDR3 DNA sequence: TGTGCCAGCAGCTTAACGCGGGGAGCAACTAATGAAAAACTGTTTTTT. Its protein is CASSLTRGATNEKLFF.

The chain carries TRBV19 and TRBJ2-3; 10 bases fit TRBD2. Germline trimming cut 6 bases from V and 8 bases from J; bases unmatched to any gene: 11. Per the germline V gene, CDR1 is LNHDA and CDR2 is SQIVND (reference sequence). The length of the CDR3 is 15 residues. CDR3 loop: CASSLGSSGSGTQYF. CDR3 DNA: TGTGCCAGTAGCCTGGGATCTAGCGGGAGTGGTACGCAGTATTTT.

V is TRBV18 and J is TRBJ2-7; 8 positions agree with TRBD1. Germline V lookup: CDR1 KGHSH, CDR2 LQKENI. Trimming at V came to 6 bases and at J to 1 base, leaving 2 bases not matched to a gene. This CDR3 region has 13 residues. The CDR3 DNA follows: TGTGCCAGCTCGGGACAGGAGTCCTACGAGCAGTACTTC. Its translation is CASSGQESYEQYF.

The CDR3 here is CASSYRGPQETQYF. DNA of the CDR3: TGTGCCAGCAGTTACAGGGGCCCCCAAGAGACCCAGTACTTC. The gene calls are TRBV6-5 and TRBJ2-5, with D perhaps matching TRBD1 (5 bases). This CDR3 region has 14 residues. In germline, CDR1 is MNHEY, CDR2 SVGAGI. Trimming took 2 bases from V and 1 from J, leaving 8 bases between them.

The chain links TRBV11-1 to TRBJ2-7, with 8 nucleotides matching TRBD2. CDR1 is SGHAT, CDR2 FQDESV, per germline (reference sequence). J was trimmed by 6 bases and V by 0 bases; bases with no gene match: 16. The CDR3 consists of 18 residues. This CDR3 reads CASSLADYSGSMFSEQYF. CDR3 coding DNA: TGTGCCAGCAGCTTAGCGGATTACAGCGGGAGTATGTTCTCCGAGCAGTACTTC.

CDR3 nucleotides: TGTGCCAGTAGTCCGCGGACAGAATTACCTGAAGCTTTCTTT. It encodes CASSPRTELPEAFF. This chain links TRBV19 with TRBJ1-1, with D perhaps matching TRBD1 (6 bases). The ends were cut back, 5 bases at V and 6 bases at J, with 16 bases in the middle. CDR3 length equals 14 residues. From germline, CDR1 is LNHDA and CDR2 SQIVND (reference sequence).

J is TRBJ1-4 and V is TRBV11-2; 7 positions match TRBD1. J was trimmed by 4 bases and V by 5 bases; bases with no gene match: 7. This CDR3 has 15 amino acids. CDR1 is SGHAT, CDR2 FQNNGV, per germline. The chain's CDR3 is CASSDNRDSNEKLFF. For the CDR3, the DNA is TGTGCCAGCAGCGATAACCGGGACAGTAATGAAAAACTGTTTTTT.

Comment on this clone: One end of the junction does not line up with germline, which may come from a read error. CDR3 nucleotide sequence: TGTTCCAGCAGCCCCGATTATCAGCAGCCCCAGCATTTT. Translation gives CSSSPDYQQPQHF. The chain carries TRBV7-9 and TRBJ1-5; D unclear. Germline lookup yields CDR1 SEHNR and CDR2 FQNEAQ (reference sequence). CDR3 length: 13 amino acids. The complete variable domain, with remaining parts taken from reference TRBV7-9 and TRBJ1-5, reads DTGVSQNPRHKITKRGQNVTFRCDPISEHNRLYWYRQTLGQGPEFLTYFQNEAQLEKSRLLSDRFSAERPKGSFSTLEIQRTEQGDSAMYLCSSSPDYQQPQHFGDGTRLSIL.

The chain recombines TRBV15 with TRBJ1-4; 7 bases fit TRBD1. CDR1 and CDR2 from the germline V gene are LNHNV and YYDKDF (reference sequence). This CDR3 is 19 amino acids long. V shed 6 bases, J shed 7 bases, and the junction held 23 bases outside the gene matches. The CDR3 nucleotides read TGTGCCACCAGTTCCAAACCCGGACAGGATCTACTACTAAGTGAAAAACTGTTTTTT. This codes for CATSSKPGQDLLLSEKLFF.

For the CDR3, the DNA is TGTGCCAGCAGCTCTTGGACAGGCCAGAAAGCCTACGAGCAGTACTTC. This codes for CASSSWTGQKAYEQYF. The V call is TRBV7-9, the J call TRBJ2-7; 7 nucleotides agree with TRBD1. Germline lookup yields CDR1 SEHNR and CDR2 FQNEAQ (reference sequence). The V segment lost 4 bases and the J segment 2 bases; nucleotides outside the gene matches: 11. This CDR3 has 16 amino acids.

This clone was detected only once. This chain links TRBV6-1 with TRBJ1-3, with no clear D. V was shortened by 3 bases and J by 4 bases, with 10 bases between the two germline ends. Germline V gene data show CDR1 as MNHNS and CDR2 as SASEGT. The CDR3 is 14 residues long. The CDR3 is CASSERASGNTIYF. CDR3 nucleotides: TGTGCCAGCAGTGAGAGGGCTTCGGGAAACACCATATATTTT.

The chain uses TRBV27 and TRBJ1-2, with D possibly TRBD1 on 6 matching bases. Per the germline V gene, CDR1 is MNHEY and CDR2 is SMNVEV (reference sequence). The V gene lost 3 bases and the J gene lost 3 bases, with 11 bases spanning the gap. The CDR3 runs 14 residues. The CDR3 sequence: CASSLSGAHYGYTF. The CDR3 nucleotides read TGTGCCAGCAGTTTGTCAGGGGCTCACTATGGCTACACCTTC.

V and J are TRBV28 and TRBJ1-1; 9 positions match TRBD1. The CDR3 spans 17 residues. The germline CDR1 and CDR2 sequences are MDHEN and SYDVKM. With 2 bases clipped from V and 7 bases from J, the junction kept 14 bases outside the gene matches. CDR3 loop: CASSLGGVRDRAVEAFF. CDR3 sequence (DNA): TGTGCCAGCAGTTTAGGTGGGGTTCGGGACAGGGCAGTTGAAGCTTTCTTT.

The table lists this clone with a few counts. The rearrangement uses TRBV5-1 and TRBJ1-2; 8 nucleotides line up with TRBD1. The germline CDR1 and CDR2 sequences are SGHRS and YFSETQ. V gave up 4 bases and J gave up 6 bases; unmatched junction bases: 14. The CDR3 spans 16 residues. CDR3 sequence: CASSRTPKDRAHGYTF. The DNA for the CDR3 is TGCGCCAGCAGCCGAACCCCTAAGGACAGGGCCCATGGCTACACCTTC.

This clone was detected only a few times. The chain carries TRBV25-1 and TRBJ2-7; D perhaps matches TRBD1 (6 bases). Germline CDR1 is MGHDK and CDR2 is SYGVNS. The CDR3 covers 11 residues. CDR3 amino acids: CARGTAYEQYF. The CDR3 nucleotides read TGTGCAAGGGGGACGGCCTACGAGCAGTACTTC.

V gene TRBV7-9 combines with J gene TRBJ2-1; 8 positions match TRBD2. The J segment lost 8 bases and the V segment lost 4 bases, leaving 13 bases of the junction unmatched. CDR3 size: 16 residues. Germline CDR1 SEHNR, CDR2 FQNEAQ (reference sequence). Here the CDR3 DNA reads TGTGCCAGCAGCTCCGGACTAGCCCAGGGTTGGGATGAGCAGTTCTTC. Its protein product is CASSSGLAQGWDEQFF.

This sequence joins TRBV29-1 and TRBJ1-2; TRBD1 aligns across 8 bases. CDR1 and CDR2 (germline): SQVTM, ANQGSEA. CDR3 length: 14 amino acids. V lost 6 bases, J lost 8 bases, and 14 bases stayed unmatched. The CDR3 DNA reads as TGCAGCGTCGATCTAATGGACAGGGAGTGGGGCTACACCTTC. Residues: CSVDLMDREWGYTF.

This clone was counted only a few times. The chain recombines TRBV5-1 with TRBJ1-1, with TRBD1 matching 7 bases. The ends lost 4 bases at V and 0 bases at J; junction bases unmatched: 6. The CDR3 extends over 15 amino acids. CDR1 is SGHRS, CDR2 YFSETQ, per germline. DNA for the CDR3: TGCGCCAGCAGCCCTCGGACAGGAATGAACACTGAAGCTTTCTTT. Residues: CASSPRTGMNTEAFF.

This clone was observed a single time. The chain combines TRBV28 with TRBJ2-3; 7 nucleotides match TRBD2. The V gene end was trimmed by 6 bases and the J gene end by 2 bases; junction bases not matched to a gene: 8. CDR3 length equals 15 residues. Germline V CDR1 and CDR2: MDHEN, SYDVKM. The CDR3 region is CASSPLAGDTDTQYF. Written as DNA, the CDR3 is TGTGCCAGCAGCCCTCTTGCGGGGGACACAGATACGCAGTATTTT.

This chain joins TRBV7-9 and TRBJ1-4; D gene unclear. Trimming cost V 1 base and J 8 bases, with 14 bases left between them. The CDR3 is 15 residues long. Germline V gene data show CDR1 as SEHNR and CDR2 as FQNEAQ (reference sequence). The CDR3 DNA reads as TGTGCCAGCAGCTTAGACCGACTACGAGGGGAAAAACTGTTTTTT. It yields the protein CASSLDRLRGEKLFF.

The rearrangement joins TRBV6-1 to TRBJ1-1, with a weak D call TRBD1 (6 bases). V was pared by 3 bases and J by 4 bases, with 12 bases between. The CDR3 extends over 14 amino acids. Germline V lookup: CDR1 MNHNS, CDR2 SASEGT. The CDR3 is CASSDNQGLTEAFF. CDR3 nucleotides: TGTGCCAGCAGTGATAACCAGGGGCTCACTGAAGCTTTCTTT.